This record concerns one T cell receptor (beta chain) sequence. It lacks a known antigen. The record has no base qualities; no much larger clone is one base away. V gives up 10 bases and J gives up 7 bases, and the segment between their germline ends measures 20 bases. The CDR3, from cysteine to phenylalanine, totals 15 residues. CDR3 DNA is the only sequence kept; it has 45 bases, read in frame from the first base. According to the germline V gene, CDR1 reads MGHDK and CDR2 reads SYGVNS. Receptor libraries were prepared by multiplex PCR. Instrument on record: Illumina HiSeq 2500. TCRbeta libraries were constructed through three rounds of nested PCR with primers (Table S4) according to protocols modified from ARM-PCR. Before sequencing, PCR products of 200-500 bp were cut from the gel and purified using the QIAquick gel extraction kit. The study's processing was this. Trimmomatic was used to clean the reads, FLASH merged the cleaned reads into complete CDR3 sequences, and MiTCR assigned the sequences to V(D)J germline segments. Clonal diversity was calculated as the inverse Simpson's index using VDJtools. Productive reads were defined as in-frame sequences without a premature stop codon. The public reads were reprocessed in TCRdb via fastp at Q25 and MiXCR, keeping in-frame beta chains. Each record represents a unique CDR3 protein, reported with the most common genes and DNA among its rows. The V and J calls and clone size are TCRdb's, not the authors'. The sample table lists around 82,000 distinct CDR3 sequences, 70% to 90% of them with a count of one. About half of the sample belongs to the ten largest clones.

This sample stems from a study of tumor and adjacent non-tumor tissue in lung cancer (dated by TCRdb to 2016 to 2019). Looking at the study overall: The cohort included approximately 13 adenocarcinoma, a couple of squamous cell carcinoma and 1 small cell lung cancer patients. The study compared bulk TCRbeta repertoires from lung tumor tissue and matched distant non-tumor lung tissue of some 14 lung cancer patients. In total, sequencing yielded over 95 million productive TCRbeta reads, which works out to an average of approximately 4 million reads per sample. The 15 or so patients were aged about 30 to 80 years, included 10 men and 5 women, and had TNM stage I to III disease. More than 25 paired specimens, one tumor and one normal lung sample per patient, were profiled by TCRbeta CDR3 sequencing.

Bulk unsorted tissue served as the source for RNA extraction, and RNA quality was assessed using a NanoDrop ND-1000 and an Agilent 2100. Distant non-tumor tissue taken more than 3 cm from the tumor edge was used as the normal lung sample. Newly diagnosed lung cancer patients without prior chemotherapy who had been admitted for thoracic surgery in China between August and November 2014 were enrolled as donors. Anyone who had undergone radiotherapy or chemotherapy before, or who had another cancer at the same time, was left out of the study. Surgical tissue pieces of about 1-2.2 cm3 were preserved in RNAlater solution and stored at -80 °C until use. Here is what the overall study found, with its caveats: A significantly larger cumulative share of the repertoire was made up by the top 100 clones in normal lung than in tumor tissue. Peripheral blood was not sequenced, so blood TCRbeta repertoires in these lung cancer patients were not examined. Tumor tissue showed significantly higher TCR diversity (inverse Simpson) than normal lung tissue, at roughly 430 vs 170 (P = 0.0075, Mann-Whitney U test). The cohort had only around 15 patients, and the authors noted that larger samples and more detailed clinical data are needed. Neither the sequencing platform nor unique molecular identifiers are mentioned in the methods. TCR diversity was significantly higher in younger patients, and greater tumor TCR diversity was associated with shorter overall survival and shorter disease-free survival.

Input material: distant non-tumor lung tissue. This receptor was identified in a man aged 60 to 75 with non-small cell lung cancer. The rearranged chain carries TRBV25-1 and TRBJ1-6; TRBD1 might be the D gene, on 5 matching bases. The nucleotide sequence reads as follows: TGTGCCACCTCCAGAGGGGATACAGGCAATTCACCCCTCCACTTT. This yields the protein CATSRGDTGNSPLHF.